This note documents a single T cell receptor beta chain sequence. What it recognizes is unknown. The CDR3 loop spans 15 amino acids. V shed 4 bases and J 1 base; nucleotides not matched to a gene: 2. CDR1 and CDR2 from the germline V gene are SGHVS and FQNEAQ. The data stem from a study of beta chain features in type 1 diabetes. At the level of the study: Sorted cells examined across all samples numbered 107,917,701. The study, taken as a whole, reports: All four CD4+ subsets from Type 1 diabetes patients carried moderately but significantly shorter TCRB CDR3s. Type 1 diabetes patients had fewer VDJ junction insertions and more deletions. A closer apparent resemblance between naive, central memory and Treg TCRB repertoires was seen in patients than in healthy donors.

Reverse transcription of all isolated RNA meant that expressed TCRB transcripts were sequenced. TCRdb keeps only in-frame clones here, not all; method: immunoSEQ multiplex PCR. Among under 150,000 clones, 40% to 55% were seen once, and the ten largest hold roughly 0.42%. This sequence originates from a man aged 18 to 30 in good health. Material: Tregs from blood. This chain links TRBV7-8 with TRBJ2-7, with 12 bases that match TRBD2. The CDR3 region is CASSYLAGGSYEQYF. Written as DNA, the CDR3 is TGTGCCAGCAGCTACCTAGCGGGAGGGTCCTACGAGCAGTACTTC.